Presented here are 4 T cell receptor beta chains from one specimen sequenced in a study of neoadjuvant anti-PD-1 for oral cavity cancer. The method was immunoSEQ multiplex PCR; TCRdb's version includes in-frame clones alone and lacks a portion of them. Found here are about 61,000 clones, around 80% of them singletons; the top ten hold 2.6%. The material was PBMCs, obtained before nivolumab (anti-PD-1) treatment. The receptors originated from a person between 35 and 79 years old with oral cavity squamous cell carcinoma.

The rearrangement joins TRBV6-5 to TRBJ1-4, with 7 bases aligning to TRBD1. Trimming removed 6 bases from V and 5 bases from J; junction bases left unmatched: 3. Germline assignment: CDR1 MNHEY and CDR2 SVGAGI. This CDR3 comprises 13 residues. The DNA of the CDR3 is TGTGCCAGCAGGGAGACAGGGAATGAAAAACTGTTTTTT. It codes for CASRETGNEKLFF.

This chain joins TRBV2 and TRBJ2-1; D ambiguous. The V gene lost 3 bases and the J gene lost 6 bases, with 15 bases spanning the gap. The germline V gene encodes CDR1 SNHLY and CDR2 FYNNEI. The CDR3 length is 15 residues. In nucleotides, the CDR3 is TGTGCCAGCAGTGAGTTACCGCGTCCGGGCAATGAGCAGTTCTTC. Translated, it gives CASSELPRPGNEQFF.

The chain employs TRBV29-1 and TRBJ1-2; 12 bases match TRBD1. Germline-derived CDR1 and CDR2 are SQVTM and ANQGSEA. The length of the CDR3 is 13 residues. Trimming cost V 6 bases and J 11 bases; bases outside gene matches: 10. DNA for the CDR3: TGCAGCGTCGCACCCGGGACAGGGGGCCTGTACACCTTC. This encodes CSVAPGTGGLYTF. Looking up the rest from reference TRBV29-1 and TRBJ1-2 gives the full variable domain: SAVISQKPSRDICQRGTSLTIQCQVDSQVTMMFWYRQQPGQSLTLIATANQGSEATYESGFVIDKFPISRPNLTFSTLTVSNMSPEDSSIYLCSVAPGTGGLYTFGSGTRLTVV.

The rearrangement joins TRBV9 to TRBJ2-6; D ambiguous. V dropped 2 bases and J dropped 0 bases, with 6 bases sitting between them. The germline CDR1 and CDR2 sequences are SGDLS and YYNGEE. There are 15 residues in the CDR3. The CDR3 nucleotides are TGTGCCAGCAGCGTTTTGTTCTCTGGGGCCAACGTCCTGACTTTC. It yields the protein CASSVLFSGANVLTF.